The next 29 T cell receptor beta chains were all read from a single sample in a study of T cell responses to AZD1222 COVID-19 vaccine. TCRdb's copy holds only in-frame clones and misses some; the assay was immunoSEQ multiplex PCR. The top ten hold over 3% of the sample, which has roughly 120,000 clones, approximately 90% seen once. The sample in question was peripheral blood, obtained on day 0 of AZD1222 vaccination. The source is an adult in good health.

The gene calls are TRBV7-8 and TRBJ1-2, with 7 positions matching TRBD1. V shed 9 bases, J shed 4 bases, and the junction held 8 bases outside the gene matches. Germline CDR1 SGHVS, CDR2 FQNEAQ. The CDR3 contains 13 residues. In nucleotides, the CDR3 is TGTGCCAGTAAACCGGGACAGTCCTATGGCTACACCTTC. Translated, it gives CASKPGQSYGYTF.

The genes are TRBV3-1 (or the pseudogene TRBV3-2) and TRBJ2-5, with D possibly being TRBD1 or TRBD2 (6 bases each). This CDR3 is 13 amino acids long. V lost 8 bases and J 1 base, leaving 11 bases between the germline ends. Germline assignment: CDR1 LGHDT and CDR2 YNNKEL (reference sequence). In DNA, the CDR3 is TGTGCCAGCGCCCGGGGGCTCCAAGAGACCCAGTACTTC. Protein sequence: CASARGLQETQYF.

This clone was seen repeatedly, ten times or more. The V call is TRBV4-3, the J call TRBJ2-1, with 8 bases fitting TRBD2. The V and J ends lost 3 bases and 9 bases, in that order; junction bases with no gene match: 4. The germline V gene has CDR1 LGHNA and CDR2 YSLEER. There are 13 residues in the CDR3. CDR3 nucleotide sequence: TGCGCCAGCAGCCACGGACTAGCTAGTGAGCAGTTCTTC. This sequence encodes CASSHGLASEQFF.

V gene TRBV19 combines with J gene TRBJ2-6, with D uncertain. Trimming took 0 bases from V and 6 from J, leaving 12 bases between them. This CDR3 spans 16 amino acids. CDR1 LNHDA and CDR2 SQIVND come from the germline V gene (reference sequence). The chain's CDR3 is CASSIDLGPAANVLTF. CDR3 nucleotide sequence: TGTGCCAGTAGTATAGATCTTGGGCCTGCGGCCAACGTCCTGACTTTC.

The rearrangement joins TRBV5-1 to TRBJ2-2, with no clear D. Trimming stripped 0 bases from V and 6 bases from J, with 9 bases between. The CDR3 length is 14 residues. Germline loops: CDR1 SGHRS, CDR2 YFSETQ. CDR3 residues: CASSLEAVAGELFF. DNA of the CDR3: TGCGCCAGCAGCTTGGAGGCTGTGGCCGGGGAGCTGTTTTTT.

The count of this clone is one. The J gene is TRBJ2-6, the V gene TRBV6-4, with 9 bases aligning to TRBD2. CDR1 is MRHNA, CDR2 SNTAGT, per germline. The V segment lost 6 bases and the J segment 0 bases; nucleotides outside the gene matches: 12. The CDR3 extends over 19 amino acids. The CDR3 is CASRTIGTSPLSGANVLTF. The CDR3, as DNA: TGTGCCAGCAGGACGATTGGGACTAGCCCTCTCTCTGGGGCCAACGTCCTGACTTTC.

V gene TRBV7-2 combines with J gene TRBJ1-5; D remains unclear. Looked up from germline, CDR1 is SGHTA and CDR2 is FQGNSA. V was pared by 0 bases and J by 7 bases, with 10 bases between. The length of the CDR3 is 14 residues. The CDR3, as DNA: TGTGCCAGCAGCTTAGCTTCTATGGGCCAGCCCCAGCATTTT. It is translated as CASSLASMGQPQHF.

The genes are TRBV24-1 and TRBJ2-5; 10 bases map to TRBD2. The trim removed 6 bases at V and 2 bases at J, leaving 2 bases unmatched. Germline values: CDR1 KGHDR, CDR2 SFDVKD. There are 14 residues in the CDR3. The CDR3 sequence: CATSPSGGQETQYF. The CDR3 region has the DNA TGTGCCACCAGTCCTAGCGGGGGACAAGAGACCCAGTACTTC.

The V and J genes are TRBV4-3 and TRBJ2-7, with D tentatively TRBD1 or TRBD2 (5 bases each). This CDR3 has 13 amino acids. V gave up 0 bases and J gave up 6 bases, with 9 bases separating them. Germline V gene data show CDR1 as LGHNA and CDR2 as YSLEER. CDR3 sequence: CASSQDGAGEQYF. The CDR3 region has the DNA TGCGCCAGCAGCCAAGATGGGGCGGGCGAGCAGTACTTC.

The chain uses TRBV9 and TRBJ1-3, with a possible D match to TRBD1 (5 bases). The V end was cut by 0 bases, the J end by 7 bases, with 11 bases between. This CDR3 has 14 amino acids. Germline CDR1 reads SGDLS; CDR2 reads YYNGEE. The CDR3 region has the DNA TGTGCCAGCAGCGTAGCTACCAGGGCCAACACCATATATTTT. The encoded protein is CASSVATRANTIYF.

This clone was seen once. The chain employs TRBV9 and TRBJ2-1; 10 nucleotides align to TRBD2. This CDR3 comprises 15 residues. V shed 5 bases and J 6 bases; nucleotides not matched to a gene: 8. Germline V CDR1 and CDR2: SGDLS, YYNGEE. The CDR3, as DNA: TGTGCCAGCAGTCCAGCAGCGGGGGGGGTCAATGAGCAGTTCTTC. This codes for CASSPAAGGVNEQFF. Based on the CDR3 plus reference TRBV9 and TRBJ2-1, the full variable domain is DSGVTQTPKHLITATGQRVTLRCSPRSGDLSVYWYQQSLDQGLQFLIQYYNGEERAKGNILERFSAQQFPDLHSELNLSSLELGDSALYFCASSPAAGGVNEQFFGPGTRLTVL.

V and J are TRBV7-3 and TRBJ2-2, with 9 bases that match TRBD1. The germline V gene encodes CDR1 SGHTA and CDR2 FQGTGA. V was pared by 3 bases and J by 4 bases, with 6 bases of the junction left unmatched. The CDR3 is 16 amino acids. CDR3 amino acids: CASSFSGTGRTGELFF. The CDR3 DNA sequence: TGTGCCAGCAGCTTTTCCGGGACAGGGCGCACCGGGGAGCTGTTTTTT.

J is TRBJ1-6 and V is TRBV19; 8 bases agree with TRBD1. Germline V gives CDR1 LNHDA, CDR2 SQIVND (reference sequence). Unmatched junction bases numbered 7, after V lost 3 bases and J lost 9 bases. The length of the CDR3 is 15 residues. CDR3 DNA sequence: TGTGCCAGTAGTATTTTCGGGACAGGACTTTCACCCCTCCACTTT. Translation: CASSIFGTGLSPLHF.

The J gene is TRBJ1-4, the V gene TRBV5-1; maybe TRBD1 (6 bases). Looked up from germline, CDR1 is SGHRS and CDR2 is YFSETQ. V was pared by 4 bases and J by 5 bases, with 18 bases between. The CDR3 spans 16 residues. The CDR3 region has the DNA TGCGCCAGCAGCCCTGGGGGGGGCGCGAGAAATGAAAAACTGTTTTTT. Residues: CASSPGGGARNEKLFF. The full variable domain, its missing parts supplied by reference TRBV5-1 and TRBJ1-4, is KAGVTQTPRYLIKTRGQQVTLSCSPISGHRSVSWYQQTPGQGLQFLFEYFSETQRNKGNFPGRFSGRQFSNSRSEMNVSTLELGDSALYLCASSPGGGARNEKLFFGSGTQLSVL.

This clone was detected once. The chain has TRBV27 and TRBJ2-2; 9 positions agree with TRBD1. CDR1 is MNHEY and CDR2 is SMNVEV in the germline V gene (reference sequence). The CDR3 runs 18 residues. J lost 2 bases, V lost 1 base, and 8 bases had no gene match. For the CDR3, the DNA is TGTGCCAGCAGTTTATATGGTACAGGGGGCTTCAACACCGGGGAGCTGTTTTTT. Translating gives CASSLYGTGGFNTGELFF.

The chain recombines TRBV7-9 with TRBJ2-7, with 11 bases fitting TRBD2. This CDR3 has 17 amino acids. With V trimmed by 1 base and J by 2 bases, 7 bases remained unmatched. Germline V gives CDR1 SEHNR, CDR2 FQNEAQ (reference sequence). CDR3 sequence (DNA): TGTGCCAGCAGCTTAGTTCTAGCGGGGGGTCTTACCTACGAGCAGTACTTC. Residues: CASSLVLAGGLTYEQYF.

The gene calls are TRBV20-1 and TRBJ1-5; no definite D call. Germline V gene sequence: CDR1 DFQATT, CDR2 SNEGSKA (reference sequence). The CDR3 has 9 amino acids. With 2 bases removed from V and 9 bases from J, the gap between germline ends came to 2 bases. The DNA for the CDR3 is TGCAGTGCTAGACCGCCCCAGCATTTT. It yields the protein CSARPPQHF.

The J gene is TRBJ2-5, the V gene TRBV6-6, with D uncertain. This CDR3 spans 12 amino acids. Trimming took 4 bases from V and 5 from J, leaving 8 bases between them. Germline V gene data show CDR1 as MNHNY and CDR2 as SVGAGI (reference sequence). The CDR3 protein is CASSWVGETQYF. CDR3 DNA: TGTGCCAGCAGTTGGGTAGGGGAGACCCAGTACTTC.

This sequence joins TRBV6-5 and TRBJ2-1; 9 bases match TRBD2. V dropped 2 bases and J dropped 7; count of bases not matched to a gene: 6. Germline loops: CDR1 MNHEY, CDR2 SVGAGI. The CDR3 extends over 15 amino acids. CDR3 amino acids: CASSYGGGAFNEQFF. DNA of the CDR3: TGTGCCAGCAGTTACGGCGGGGGGGCGTTTAATGAGCAGTTCTTC.

The CDR3 region is CASSRQGNTEAFF. The DNA of the CDR3 is TGTGCCAGCAGCCGACAGGGGAACACTGAAGCTTTCTTT. This chain connects TRBV14 to TRBJ1-1; TRBD1 aligns across 7 bases. Germline V lookup: CDR1 SGHDN, CDR2 FVKESK. CDR3 size: 13 residues. V gave up 4 bases and J gave up 1 base; unmatched junction bases: 0.

V gene TRBV19 combines with J gene TRBJ1-1, with 9 positions matching TRBD1. V lost 3 bases, J lost 6 bases, and 8 bases stayed unmatched. Germline V gene data show CDR1 as LNHDA and CDR2 as SQIVND (reference sequence). The CDR3 covers 15 residues. CDR3 protein: CASSIFPRTGAEAFF. DNA for the CDR3: TGTGCCAGTAGTATCTTTCCTCGGACAGGGGCTGAAGCTTTCTTT.

This clone has a single count. This chain joins TRBV14 and TRBJ1-2; D might be TRBD1 (5 bases). Per germline, CDR1 SGHDN and CDR2 FVKESK. Trimming stripped 0 bases from V and 4 bases from J, with 12 bases between. This CDR3 is 15 amino acids long. DNA for the CDR3: TGTGCCAGCAGCCAAGACAGGGAGGGACGCTATGGCTACACCTTC. It translates to CASSQDREGRYGYTF.

The chain recombines TRBV5-4 with TRBJ2-5; no clear D. V was cut by 2 bases and J by 4 bases, with 9 bases left in between. The CDR3 sequence is 13 residues long. Germline V gene data show CDR1 as SGHNT and CDR2 as YYREEE (reference sequence). The CDR3 loop reads CASSLKVGETQYF. CDR3 bases: TGTGCCAGCAGCTTAAAAGTTGGAGAGACCCAGTACTTC.

This sequence joins TRBV3-1 (or the pseudogene TRBV3-2) and TRBJ1-6, with 9 bases fitting TRBD1. The V segment lost 3 bases and the J segment 7 bases; nucleotides outside the gene matches: 1. Germline values: CDR1 LGHDT, CDR2 YNNKEL (reference sequence). CDR3 length: 14 amino acids. CDR3 coding DNA: TGTGCCAGCAGCCACGGACAGGGGAATTCACCCCTCCACTTT. Encoded protein: CASSHGQGNSPLHF.

The chain employs TRBV7-3 and TRBJ2-2, with D tentatively TRBD1 or TRBD2 (5 bases each). Trimming left V 6 bases short and J 6 bases short, with 17 bases between. CDR1 and CDR2 (germline): SGHTA, FQGTGA. CDR3 size: 15 residues. CDR3 nucleotide sequence: TGTGCCAGCAGGACGGCCGGGACCCACCCCGGGGAGCTGTTTTTT. The encoded protein is CASRTAGTHPGELFF.

The chain employs TRBV5-1 and TRBJ1-6; no definite D call. The CDR3 length is 14 residues. Trimming cost V 5 bases and J 5 bases, with 11 bases left between them. Germline CDR1 and CDR2: SGHRS and YFSETQ. The CDR3 spells CASRGRDDNSPLHF. CDR3 bases: TGCGCCAGCAGAGGGAGGGATGATAATTCACCCCTCCACTTT. Looking up the rest from reference TRBV5-1 and TRBJ1-6 gives the full variable domain: KAGVTQTPRYLIKTRGQQVTLSCSPISGHRSVSWYQQTPGQGLQFLFEYFSETQRNKGNFPGRFSGRQFSNSRSEMNVSTLELGDSALYLCASRGRDDNSPLHFGNGTRLTVT.

The V gene is TRBV29-1, the J gene TRBJ1-1; D possibly corresponds to TRBD1 (6 bases). Trimming took off 7 bases at V and 6 bases at J, with 12 bases between the two ends. The CDR3 loop spans 11 amino acids. CDR1 and CDR2 (germline): SQVTM, ANQGSEA. The CDR3 coding sequence is TGCAGCGGTGGACAGTTCGCTGAAGCTTTCTTT. Its translation: CSGGQFAEAFF.

This sequence joins TRBV25-1 and TRBJ2-7, with a possible D match to TRBD2 (5 bases). The germline CDR1 and CDR2 sequences are MGHDK and SYGVNS. V lost 3 bases, J lost 2 bases, and 14 bases lay in between. This CDR3 has 15 residues. In nucleotides, the CDR3 is TGTGCCAGCAGTGATGAGGGTCGGCGCGCCTACGAGCAGTACTTC. Residues: CASSDEGRRAYEQYF.

The V and J genes are TRBV10-3 and TRBJ2-1; TRBD1 matches 11 bases. V was pared by 0 bases and J by 3 bases, with 1 base of the junction left unmatched. Germline CDR1 and CDR2: ENHRY and SYGVKD. CDR3 length: 16 amino acids. CDR3 residues: CAISESGQGVYNEQFF. The CDR3 DNA reads as TGTGCCATCAGTGAGTCGGGACAGGGGGTCTACAATGAGCAGTTCTTC.